The T cell receptor (beta chain) under discussion was sequenced for a study of blood T cell repertoires in COVID-19. On the study more broadly: Italy, Spain and the United States were the sources of the convalescent and acute COVID-19 samples.

CDR3 length: 17 amino acids. Germline CDR1 and CDR2: SNHLY and FYNNEI. Trimming stripped 6 bases from V and 0 bases from J, with 18 bases between. Profiled with immunoSEQ multiplex PCR; TCRdb holds only in-frame clones, not every one. Here the sample spans just under 150,000 clones, roughly 90% being singletons. This TCR was sampled from a human donor in a cohort sampled during active COVID-19. The V and J genes are TRBV2 and TRBJ2-1, with D perhaps matching TRBD2 (6 bases). Sequencing was done on a sample of peripheral blood. The CDR3 reads CASRNTRGSSSYNEQFF. DNA for the CDR3: TGTGCCAGCAGAAACACGCGGGGCTCCAGCTCCTACAATGAGCAGTTCTTC.